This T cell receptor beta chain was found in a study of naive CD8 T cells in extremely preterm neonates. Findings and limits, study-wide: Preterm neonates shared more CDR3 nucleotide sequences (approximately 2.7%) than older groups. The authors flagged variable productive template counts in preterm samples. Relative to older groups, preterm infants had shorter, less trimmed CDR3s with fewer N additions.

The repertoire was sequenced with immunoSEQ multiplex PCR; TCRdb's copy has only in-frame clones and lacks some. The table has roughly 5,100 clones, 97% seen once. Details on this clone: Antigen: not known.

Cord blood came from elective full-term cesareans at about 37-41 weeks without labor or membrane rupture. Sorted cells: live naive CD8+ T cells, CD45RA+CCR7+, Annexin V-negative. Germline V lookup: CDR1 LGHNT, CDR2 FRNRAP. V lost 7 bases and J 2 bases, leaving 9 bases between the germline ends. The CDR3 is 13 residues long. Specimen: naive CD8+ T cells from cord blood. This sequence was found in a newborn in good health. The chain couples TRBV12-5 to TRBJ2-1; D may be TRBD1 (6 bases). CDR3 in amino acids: CASEGETYNEQFF. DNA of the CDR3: TGTGCTAGTGAGGGGGAAACCTACAATGAGCAGTTCTTC.